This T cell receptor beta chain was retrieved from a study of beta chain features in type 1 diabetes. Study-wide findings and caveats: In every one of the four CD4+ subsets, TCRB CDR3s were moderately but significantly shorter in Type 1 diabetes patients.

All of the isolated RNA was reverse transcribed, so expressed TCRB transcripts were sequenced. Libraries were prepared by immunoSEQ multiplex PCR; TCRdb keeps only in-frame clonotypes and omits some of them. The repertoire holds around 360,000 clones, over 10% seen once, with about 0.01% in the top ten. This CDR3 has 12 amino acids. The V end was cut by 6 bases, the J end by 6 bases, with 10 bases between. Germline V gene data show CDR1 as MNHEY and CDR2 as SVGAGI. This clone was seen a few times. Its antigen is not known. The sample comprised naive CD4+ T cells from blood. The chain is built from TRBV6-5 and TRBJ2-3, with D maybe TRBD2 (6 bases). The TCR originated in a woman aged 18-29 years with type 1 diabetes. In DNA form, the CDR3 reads TGTGCCAGCAGGGTTGCGGGGGATACGCAGTATTTT. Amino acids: CASRVAGDTQYF.